What follows describes a single TCR beta chain. The sample is drawn from a study of blood T cell repertoires in COVID-19. Looking at the study overall: Acute and convalescent COVID-19 specimens originated in the United States, Italy and Spain. Nucleic acid was either cDNA or gDNA, and it came from T cells, B-cell-depleted T cells, or PBMCs.

Per the study methods: Amplifying reference gene primers gave estimates of nucleated cell counts. Generated by immunoSEQ multiplex PCR, the TCRdb table keeps only in-frame clones and is missing some. That table furnishes V, J and clone size, whereas the DNA furnished D and trimming. This table has about 150,000 clones, around 89% appearing once. The CDR3 extends over 13 amino acids. In germline, CDR1 is MNHEY, CDR2 SMNVEV (reference sequence). V lost 11 bases to trimming and J lost 6 bases; unmatched junction nucleotides: 7. The sequencing input was peripheral blood. This chain links TRBV27 with TRBJ2-1; 10 bases fit TRBD2. The source of this sequence is a woman aged 55 to 70 with active COVID-19. DNA for the CDR3: TGTGCCTCAAGGACTAGCGGTATCAATGAGCAGTTCTTC. It specifies CASRTSGINEQFF.